This T cell receptor beta chain was sequenced in a study of T cell changes during pregnancy in multiple sclerosis. The data were produced by immunoSEQ multiplex PCR, yet TCRdb's version contains in-frame clones alone and is incomplete. The table shows around 78,000 clones, with roughly 89% occurring only once. The receptor was isolated from a female donor in good health, enrolled as a control in a pregnancy study. The sequencing used peripheral blood, collected in the third trimester of pregnancy.

The CDR3 DNA follows: TGTGCCAGCGGGTCCGGGACTAGCGGGAGAAGGACGCAGTTCTTC. Encoded protein: CASGSGTSGRRTQFF. The chain employs TRBV6-1 and TRBJ2-1, with 14 bases aligning to TRBD2. The CDR3 has 15 amino acids. In germline, CDR1 is MNHNS, CDR2 SASEGT. Trimming cost V 8 bases and J 12 bases; bases outside gene matches: 12.